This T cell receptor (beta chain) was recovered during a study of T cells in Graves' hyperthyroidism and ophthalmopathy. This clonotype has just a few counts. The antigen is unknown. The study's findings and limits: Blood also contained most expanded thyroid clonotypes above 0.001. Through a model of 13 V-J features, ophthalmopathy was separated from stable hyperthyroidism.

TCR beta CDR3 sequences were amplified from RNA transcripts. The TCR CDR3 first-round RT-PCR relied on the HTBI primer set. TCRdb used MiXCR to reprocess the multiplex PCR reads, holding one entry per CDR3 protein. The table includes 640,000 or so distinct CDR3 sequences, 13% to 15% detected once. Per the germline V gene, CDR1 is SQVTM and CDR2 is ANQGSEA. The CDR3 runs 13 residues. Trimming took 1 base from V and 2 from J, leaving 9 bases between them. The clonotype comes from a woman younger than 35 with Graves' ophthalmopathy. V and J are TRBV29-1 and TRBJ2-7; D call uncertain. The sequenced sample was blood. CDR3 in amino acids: CSVEGVQTYEQYF. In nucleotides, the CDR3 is TGCAGCGTTGAAGGTGTCCAAACCTACGAGCAGTACTTC.